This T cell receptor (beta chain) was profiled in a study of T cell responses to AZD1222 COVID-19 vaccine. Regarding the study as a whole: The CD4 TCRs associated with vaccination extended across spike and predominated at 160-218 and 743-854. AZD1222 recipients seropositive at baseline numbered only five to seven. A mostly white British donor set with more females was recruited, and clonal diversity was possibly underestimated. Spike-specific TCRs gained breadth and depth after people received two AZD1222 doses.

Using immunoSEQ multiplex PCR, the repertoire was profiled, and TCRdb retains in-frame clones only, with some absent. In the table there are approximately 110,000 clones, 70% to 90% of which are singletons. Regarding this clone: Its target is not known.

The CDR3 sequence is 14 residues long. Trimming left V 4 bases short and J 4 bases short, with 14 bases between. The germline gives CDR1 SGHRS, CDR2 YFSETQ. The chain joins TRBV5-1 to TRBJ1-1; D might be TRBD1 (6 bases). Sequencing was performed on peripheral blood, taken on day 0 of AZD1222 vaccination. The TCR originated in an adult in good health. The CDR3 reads CASSPLQGSTEAFF. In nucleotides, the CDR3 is TGCGCCAGCAGCCCCTTACAGGGTTCCACTGAAGCTTTCTTT. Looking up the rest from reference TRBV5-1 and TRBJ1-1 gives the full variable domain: KAGVTQTPRYLIKTRGQQVTLSCSPISGHRSVSWYQQTPGQGLQFLFEYFSETQRNKGNFPGRFSGRQFSNSRSEMNVSTLELGDSALYLCASSPLQGSTEAFFGQGTRLTVV.